These T cell receptor beta chains were read from a single sample in a study of blood T cell repertoires in COVID-19. Sequenced by immunoSEQ multiplex PCR; TCRdb stores in-frame clones only, minus some. In the table there are around 160,000 clones, approximately 85% of which are singletons. Sample: peripheral blood. The origin of the receptors is a man in his 60s with active or convalescent COVID-19. The CDR3 runs from the conserved cysteine through the conserved F or W. Fields, in order: clone size, V gene, J gene, D gene, CDR3 protein, CDR3 DNA. A D gene is named only where the DNA matches it firmly. Size is stated for part of the rows, as once, few or many counts, or as a class when the clone is expanded.

NA	TRBV11-2	TRBJ2-1	TRBD2	CASSPSSGTYNEQFF	TGTGCCAGCAGCCCTTCTAGCGGGACGTACAATGAGCAGTTCTTC
NA	TRBV28	TRBJ1-5	NA	CASSPTSGGTNQPQHF	TGTGCCAGCAGTCCCACCAGTGGGGGGACCAATCAGCCCCAGCATTTT
NA	TRBV5-1	TRBJ1-6	NA	CASSLDRQEYSPLHF	TGCGCCAGCAGCTTGGATCGACAGGAGTATTCACCCCTCCACTTT
few	TRBV5-8	TRBJ1-4	NA	CASRPQGMVEKLFF	TGTGCCAGCAGACCTCAGGGGATGGTAGAAAAACTGTTTTTT
NA	TRBV24-1	TRBJ2-5	TRBD2	CATSEKREQETQYF	TGTGCCACCAGTGAAAAGCGGGAACAAGAGACCCAGTACTTC
NA	TRBV15	TRBJ2-6	NA	CATSRDLVSGANVLTF	TGTGCCACCAGCAGAGATCTAGTCTCTGGGGCCAACGTCCTGACTTTC
NA	TRBV6-5	TRBJ1-2	TRBD1	CASSYLTGQGGSYTF	TGTGCCAGCAGTTACTTGACGGGACAGGGAGGAAGCTACACCTTC
NA	TRBV10-3	TRBJ2-2	TRBD1	CATGQGKTGELFF	TGTGCCACCGGACAGGGGAAAACCGGGGAGCTGTTTTTT
NA	TRBV7-2	TRBJ2-1	NA	CASSLGGSVDEQFF	TGTGCCAGCAGCTTAGGAGGGAGCGTCGATGAGCAGTTCTTC
NA	TRBV5-1	TRBJ2-5	TRBD2	CASSLWGSGGKETQYF	TGCGCCAGCAGCTTGTGGGGTAGCGGGGGCAAAGAGACCCAGTACTTC
once	TRBV7-9	TRBJ1-3	NA	CASSRDTGNTIYF	TGTGCCAGCAGCAGGGACACGGGAAACACCATATATTTT
NA	TRBV5-1	TRBJ2-3	TRBD2	CASSLPSGSTDTQYF	TGCGCCAGCAGCTTGCCTAGCGGGAGCACAGATACGCAGTATTTT
NA	TRBV29-1	TRBJ1-2	NA	CSVADGRVSGGYTF	TGCAGCGTAGCCGACGGCAGGGTGTCGGGTGGCTACACCTTC
NA	TRBV2	TRBJ2-7	NA	CASRDGGRYEQYF	TGTGCCAGCAGGGACGGCGGGCGGTACGAGCAGTACTTC
NA	TRBV28	TRBJ1-2	NA	CASHPGVGSYGYTF	TGTGCCAGCCACCCAGGGGTGGGGAGCTATGGCTACACCTTC
NA	TRBV25-1	TRBJ2-5	TRBD2	CASSEFSGGGTTRAQYF	TGTGCCAGCAGTGAATTTAGTGGCGGGGGGACCACCAGGGCCCAGTACTTC
NA	TRBV2	TRBJ1-2	NA	CASRGDSNYGYTF	TGTGCCAGCAGGGGGGACTCTAACTATGGCTACACCTTC
once	TRBV19	TRBJ2-5	TRBD2	CASSSVLAGGSKETQYF	TGTGCCAGTAGTAGCGTCCTAGCGGGAGGTTCCAAAGAGACCCAGTACTTC
NA	TRBV4-1	TRBJ2-1	NA	CASSQVAGRGTATNEQFF	TGCGCCAGCAGCCAAGTCGCAGGGAGGGGGACGGCGACAAATGAGCAGTTCTTC
NA	TRBV7-9	TRBJ1-3	TRBD1	CASRGGGRSSGNTIYF	TGTGCCAGCAGAGGGGGCGGAAGAAGCTCTGGAAACACCATATATTTT
many	TRBV28	TRBJ2-1	TRBD2	CASSLWASGSLNEQFF	TGTGCCAGCAGTTTATGGGCTAGCGGGAGCCTCAATGAGCAGTTCTTC
NA	TRBV3-1/TRBV3-2	TRBJ2-1	TRBD2	CASSQATSGRGYEQFF	TGTGCCAGCAGCCAAGCGACTAGCGGGAGAGGTTATGAGCAGTTCTTC
NA	TRBV4-1	TRBJ1-3	NA	CASSQPATGPSGNTIYF	TGCGCCAGCAGCCAGCCCGCGACAGGTCCCTCTGGAAACACCATATATTTT
few	TRBV6-4	TRBJ1-6	TRBD1	CASSDGQGGSPLHF	TGTGCCAGCAGTGACGGACAGGGCGGTTCACCCCTCCACTTT
NA	TRBV7-9	TRBJ1-2	TRBD1	CASSLDWTGGDGYTF	TGTGCCAGCAGCTTAGACTGGACAGGCGGGGATGGCTACACCTTC
NA	TRBV29-1	TRBJ2-1	TRBD2	CSVEDRGLAGVVYNEQFF	TGCAGCGTTGAAGATCGAGGACTAGCGGGAGTAGTCTACAATGAGCAGTTCTTC
NA	TRBV11-2	TRBJ1-2	TRBD1	CASSQGGGYGYTF	TGTGCCAGCAGCCAAGGGGGCGGCTATGGCTACACCTTC
NA	TRBV7-8	TRBJ1-1	NA	CASSFQGVGTEAFF	TGTGCCAGCAGCTTCCAGGGCGTGGGCACTGAAGCTTTCTTT
NA	TRBV5-1	TRBJ1-2	TRBD1	CASSSGTGGNYGYTF	TGCGCCAGCAGCTCCGGGACAGGGGGGAACTATGGCTACACCTTC
NA	TRBV5-4	TRBJ2-3	TRBD1	CASSGQGSFTDTQYF	TGTGCCAGCAGCGGACAGGGTTCGTTCACAGATACGCAGTATTTT
NA	TRBV12-3/TRBV12-4	TRBJ2-7	TRBD1	CASSRTGYEQYF	TGTGCCAGCAGTCGGACAGGCTACGAGCAGTACTTC